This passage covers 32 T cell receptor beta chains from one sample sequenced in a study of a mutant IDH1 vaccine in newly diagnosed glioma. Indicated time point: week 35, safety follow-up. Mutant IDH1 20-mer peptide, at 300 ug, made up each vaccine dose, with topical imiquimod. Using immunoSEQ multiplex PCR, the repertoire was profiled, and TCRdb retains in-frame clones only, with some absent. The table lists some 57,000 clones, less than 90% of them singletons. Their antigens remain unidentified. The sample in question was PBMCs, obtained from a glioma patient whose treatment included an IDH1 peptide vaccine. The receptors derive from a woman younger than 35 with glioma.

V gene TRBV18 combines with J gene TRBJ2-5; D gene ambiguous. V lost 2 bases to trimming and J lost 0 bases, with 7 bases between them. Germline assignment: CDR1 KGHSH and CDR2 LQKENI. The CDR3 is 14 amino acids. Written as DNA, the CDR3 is TGTGCCAGCTCACCAAGTGACAACCAAGAGACCCAGTACTTC. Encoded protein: CASSPSDNQETQYF.

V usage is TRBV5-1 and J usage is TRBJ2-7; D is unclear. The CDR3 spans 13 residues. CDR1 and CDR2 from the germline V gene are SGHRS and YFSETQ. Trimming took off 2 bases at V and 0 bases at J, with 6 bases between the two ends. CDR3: CASSFWGSYEQYF. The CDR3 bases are TGCGCCAGCAGCTTTTGGGGCTCCTACGAGCAGTACTTC.

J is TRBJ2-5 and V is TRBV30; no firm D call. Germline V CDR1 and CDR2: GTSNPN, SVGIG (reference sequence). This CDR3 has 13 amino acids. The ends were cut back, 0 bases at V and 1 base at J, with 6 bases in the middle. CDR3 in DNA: TGTGCCTGGAGTGTCCAGTTCCAAGAGACCCAGTACTTC. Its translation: CAWSVQFQETQYF. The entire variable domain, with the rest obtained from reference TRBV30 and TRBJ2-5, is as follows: SQTIHQWPATLVQPVGSPLSLECTVEGTSNPNLYWYRQAAGRGLQLLFYSVGIGQISSEVPQNLSASRPQDRQFILSSKKLLLSDSGFYLCAWSVQFQETQYFGPGTRLLVL.

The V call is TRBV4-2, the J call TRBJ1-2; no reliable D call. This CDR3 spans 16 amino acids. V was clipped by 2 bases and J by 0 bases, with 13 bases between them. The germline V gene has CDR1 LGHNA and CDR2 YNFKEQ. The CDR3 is CASSQSYREANYGYTF. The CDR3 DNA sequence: TGTGCCAGCAGCCAATCCTACAGAGAGGCTAACTATGGCTACACCTTC.

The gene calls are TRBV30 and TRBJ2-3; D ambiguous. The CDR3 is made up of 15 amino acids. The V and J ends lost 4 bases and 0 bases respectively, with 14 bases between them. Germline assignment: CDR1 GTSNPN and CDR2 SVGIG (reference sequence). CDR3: CAWTFAAASTDTQYF. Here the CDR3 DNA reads TGTGCCTGGACTTTCGCGGCTGCTAGCACAGATACGCAGTATTTT.

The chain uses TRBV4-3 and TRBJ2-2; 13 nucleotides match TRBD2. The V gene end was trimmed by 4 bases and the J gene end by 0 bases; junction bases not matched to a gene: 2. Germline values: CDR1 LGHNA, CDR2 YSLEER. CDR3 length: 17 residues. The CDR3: CASSRTSGGSNTGELFF. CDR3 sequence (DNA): TGCGCCAGCAGCCGGACTAGCGGGGGATCGAACACCGGGGAGCTGTTTTTT.

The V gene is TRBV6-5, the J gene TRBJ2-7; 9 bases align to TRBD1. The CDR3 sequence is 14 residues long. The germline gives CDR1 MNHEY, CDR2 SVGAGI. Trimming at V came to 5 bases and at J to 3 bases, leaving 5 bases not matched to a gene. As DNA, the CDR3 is TGTGCCAGCAGTCCACTGACAGGGGGCTACGAGCAGTACTTC. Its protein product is CASSPLTGGYEQYF.

The CDR3 spells CAISAGPGNTEAFF. The CDR3 DNA reads as TGTGCCATCAGTGCGGGACCGGGGAACACTGAAGCTTTCTTT. The genes are TRBV10-3 and TRBJ1-1; D perhaps matches TRBD1 (5 bases). V was clipped by 4 bases and J by 1 base, with 10 bases between them. This CDR3 is built from 14 residues. Germline V lookup: CDR1 ENHRY, CDR2 SYGVKD.

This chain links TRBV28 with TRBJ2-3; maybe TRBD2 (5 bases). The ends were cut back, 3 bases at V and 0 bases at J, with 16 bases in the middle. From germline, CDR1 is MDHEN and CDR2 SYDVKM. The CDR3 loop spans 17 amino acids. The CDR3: CASSFPTSPPSTDTQYF. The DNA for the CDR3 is TGTGCCAGCAGTTTCCCAACTAGTCCCCCTAGCACAGATACGCAGTATTTT.

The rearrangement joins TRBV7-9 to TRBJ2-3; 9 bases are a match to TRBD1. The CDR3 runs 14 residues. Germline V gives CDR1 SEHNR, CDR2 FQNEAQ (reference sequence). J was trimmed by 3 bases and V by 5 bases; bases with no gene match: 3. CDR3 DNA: TGTGCCAGCAGCCACGGACAGGGGACAGATACGCAGTATTTT. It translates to CASSHGQGTDTQYF.

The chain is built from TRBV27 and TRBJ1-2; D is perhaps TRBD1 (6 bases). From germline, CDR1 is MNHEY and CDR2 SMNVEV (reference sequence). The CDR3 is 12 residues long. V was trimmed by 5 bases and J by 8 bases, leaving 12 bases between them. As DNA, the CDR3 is TGTGCCAGCAGTGGGGGGGGCAGGGGCTACACCTTC. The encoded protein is CASSGGGRGYTF.

CDR3 DNA sequence: TGTGCCAGCGGACAGGGGAATCAGCCCCAGCATTTT. Translating gives CASGQGNQPQHF. V usage is TRBV27 and J usage is TRBJ1-5; 9 nucleotides align to TRBD1. CDR3 length: 12 amino acids. The V and J ends lost 8 bases and 4 bases, in that order; junction bases with no gene match: 0. The germline V gene has CDR1 MNHEY and CDR2 SMNVEV (reference sequence).

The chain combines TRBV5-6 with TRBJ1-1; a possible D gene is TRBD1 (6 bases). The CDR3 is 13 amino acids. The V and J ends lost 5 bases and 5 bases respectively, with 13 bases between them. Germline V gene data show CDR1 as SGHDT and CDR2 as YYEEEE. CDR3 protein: CASRAGARTEAFF. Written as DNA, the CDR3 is TGTGCCAGCAGGGCAGGGGCGAGGACTGAAGCTTTCTTT.

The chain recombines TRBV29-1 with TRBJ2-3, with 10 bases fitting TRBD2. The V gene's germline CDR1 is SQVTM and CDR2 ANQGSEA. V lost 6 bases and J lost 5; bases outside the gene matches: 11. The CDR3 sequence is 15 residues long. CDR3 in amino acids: CSVTAGGPGVDTQYF. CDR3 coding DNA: TGCAGCGTCACAGCGGGAGGGCCAGGGGTAGATACGCAGTATTTT.

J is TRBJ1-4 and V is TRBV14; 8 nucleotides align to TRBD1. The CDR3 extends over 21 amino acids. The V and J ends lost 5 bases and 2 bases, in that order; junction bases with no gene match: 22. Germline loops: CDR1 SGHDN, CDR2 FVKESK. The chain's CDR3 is CASSSLGQGLLAGGTNEKLFF. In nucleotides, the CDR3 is TGTGCCAGCAGCTCTTTAGGACAGGGTTTGTTGGCGGGGGGGACTAATGAAAAACTGTTTTTT.

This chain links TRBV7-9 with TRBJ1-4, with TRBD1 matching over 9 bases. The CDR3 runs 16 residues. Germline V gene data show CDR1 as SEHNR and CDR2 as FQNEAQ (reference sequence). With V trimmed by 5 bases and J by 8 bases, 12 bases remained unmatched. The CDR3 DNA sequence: TGTGCCAGCAGCGCTCCCGGGACAGGGTTGGGAGAAAAACTGTTTTTT. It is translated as CASSAPGTGLGEKLFF.

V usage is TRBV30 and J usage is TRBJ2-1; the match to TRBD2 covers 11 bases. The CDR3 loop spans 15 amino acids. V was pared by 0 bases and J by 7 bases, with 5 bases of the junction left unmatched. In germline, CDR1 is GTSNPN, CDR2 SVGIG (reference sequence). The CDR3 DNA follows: TGTGCCTGGAGTGTAGGGTCTAGCGGGAGGAATGAGCAGTTCTTC. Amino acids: CAWSVGSSGRNEQFF.

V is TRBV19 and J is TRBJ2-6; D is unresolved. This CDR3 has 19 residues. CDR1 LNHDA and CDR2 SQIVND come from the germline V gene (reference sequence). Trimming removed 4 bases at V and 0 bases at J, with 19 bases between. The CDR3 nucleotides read TGTGCCAGTAGTACCTTCCCGCCGACACTTTCCTCTGGGGCCAACGTCCTGACTTTC. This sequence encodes CASSTFPPTLSSGANVLTF.

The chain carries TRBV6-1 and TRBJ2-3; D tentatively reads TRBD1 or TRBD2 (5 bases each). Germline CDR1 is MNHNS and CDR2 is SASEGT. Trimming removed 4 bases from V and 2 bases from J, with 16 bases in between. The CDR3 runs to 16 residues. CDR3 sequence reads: CASSAVSRGLTDTQYF. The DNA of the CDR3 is TGTGCCAGCAGTGCCGTTAGTCGGGGCCTCACAGATACGCAGTATTTT.

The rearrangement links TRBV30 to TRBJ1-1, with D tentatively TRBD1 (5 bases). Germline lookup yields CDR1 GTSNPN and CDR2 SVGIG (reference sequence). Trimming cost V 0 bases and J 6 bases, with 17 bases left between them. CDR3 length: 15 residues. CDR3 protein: CAWSVLAREIAEAFF. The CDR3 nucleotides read TGTGCCTGGAGTGTACTGGCCAGGGAGATCGCTGAAGCTTTCTTT.

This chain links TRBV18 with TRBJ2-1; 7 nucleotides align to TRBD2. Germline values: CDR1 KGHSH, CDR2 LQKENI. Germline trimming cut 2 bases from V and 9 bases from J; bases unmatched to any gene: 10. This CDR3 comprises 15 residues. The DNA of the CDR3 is TGTGCCAGCTCACCAAGGCCTAGCGGTTCCCCTGAGCAGTTCTTC. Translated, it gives CASSPRPSGSPEQFF.

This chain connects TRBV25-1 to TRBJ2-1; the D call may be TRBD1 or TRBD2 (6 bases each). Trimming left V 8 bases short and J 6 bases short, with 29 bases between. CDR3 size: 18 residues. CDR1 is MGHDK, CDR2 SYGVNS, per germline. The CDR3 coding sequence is TGTGCCAGCTCTACCAGGCGGGACACACTTAATAGAGGCAATGAGCAGTTCTTC. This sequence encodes CASSTRRDTLNRGNEQFF.

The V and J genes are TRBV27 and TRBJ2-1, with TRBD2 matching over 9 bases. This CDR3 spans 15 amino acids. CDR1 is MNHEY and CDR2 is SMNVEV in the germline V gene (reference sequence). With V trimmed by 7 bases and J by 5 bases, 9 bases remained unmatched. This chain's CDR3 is CASTFSGTSHNEQFF. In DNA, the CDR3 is TGTGCCAGCACCTTCTCCGGGACTAGCCACAATGAGCAGTTCTTC.

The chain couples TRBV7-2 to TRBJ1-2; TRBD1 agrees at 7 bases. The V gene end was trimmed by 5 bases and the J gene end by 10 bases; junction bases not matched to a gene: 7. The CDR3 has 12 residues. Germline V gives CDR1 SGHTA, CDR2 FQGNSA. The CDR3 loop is CASSRGDRVYTF. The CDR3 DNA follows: TGTGCCAGCAGCCGAGGGGACAGAGTCTACACCTTC.

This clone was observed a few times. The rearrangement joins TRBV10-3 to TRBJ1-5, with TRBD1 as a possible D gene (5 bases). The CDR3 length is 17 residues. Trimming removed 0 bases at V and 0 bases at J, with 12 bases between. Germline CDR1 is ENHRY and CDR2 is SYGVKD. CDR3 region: CAISESGGRYSNQPQHF. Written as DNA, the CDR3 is TGTGCCATCAGTGAGTCGGGGGGAAGATATAGCAATCAGCCCCAGCATTTT.

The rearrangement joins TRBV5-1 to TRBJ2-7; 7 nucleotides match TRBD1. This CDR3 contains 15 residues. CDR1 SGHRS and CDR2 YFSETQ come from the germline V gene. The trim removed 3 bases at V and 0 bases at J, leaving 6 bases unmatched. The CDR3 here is CASSSTGQSSYEQYF. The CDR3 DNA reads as TGCGCCAGCAGCTCCACGGGACAGTCCTCCTACGAGCAGTACTTC.

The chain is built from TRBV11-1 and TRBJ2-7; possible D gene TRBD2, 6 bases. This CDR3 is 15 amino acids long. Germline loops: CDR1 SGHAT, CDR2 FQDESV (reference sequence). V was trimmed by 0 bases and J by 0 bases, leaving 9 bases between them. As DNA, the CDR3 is TGTGCCAGCAGCTTAGCCGCGGGGAGCTCCTACGAGCAGTACTTC. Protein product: CASSLAAGSSYEQYF.

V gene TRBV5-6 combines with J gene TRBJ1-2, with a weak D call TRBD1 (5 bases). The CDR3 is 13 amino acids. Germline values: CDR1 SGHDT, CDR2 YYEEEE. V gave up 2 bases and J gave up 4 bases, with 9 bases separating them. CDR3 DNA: TGTGCCAGCAGCTTCGGGGGTTCCTATGGCTACACCTTC. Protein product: CASSFGGSYGYTF.

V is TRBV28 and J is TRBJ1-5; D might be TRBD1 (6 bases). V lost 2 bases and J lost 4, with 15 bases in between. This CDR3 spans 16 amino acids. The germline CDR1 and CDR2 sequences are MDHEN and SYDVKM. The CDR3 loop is CASSLIAGVRNQPQHF. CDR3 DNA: TGTGCCAGCAGTTTAATCGCAGGGGTACGAAATCAGCCCCAGCATTTT.

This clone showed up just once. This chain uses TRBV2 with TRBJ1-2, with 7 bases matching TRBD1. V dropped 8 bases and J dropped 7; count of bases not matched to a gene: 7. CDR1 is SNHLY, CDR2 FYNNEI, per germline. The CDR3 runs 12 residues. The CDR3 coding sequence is TGTGCCAGCGGGACAGACATTCGTGGCTACACCTTC. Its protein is CASGTDIRGYTF.

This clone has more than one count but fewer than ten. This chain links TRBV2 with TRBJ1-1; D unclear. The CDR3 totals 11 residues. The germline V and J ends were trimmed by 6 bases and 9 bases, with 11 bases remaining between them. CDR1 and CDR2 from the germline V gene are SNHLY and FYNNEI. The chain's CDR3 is CASSHGRQAFF. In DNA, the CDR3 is TGTGCCAGCAGCCATGGGCGGCAAGCTTTCTTT. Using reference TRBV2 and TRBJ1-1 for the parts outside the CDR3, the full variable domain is EPEVTQTPSHQVTQMGQEVILRCVPISNHLYFYWYRQILGQKVEFLVSFYNNEISEKSEIFDDQFSVERPDGSNFTLKIRSTKLEDSAMYFCASSHGRQAFFGQGTRLTVV.

The CDR3 region is CASGTDYSNQPQHF. The CDR3 DNA reads TGTGCCAGCGGGACAGATTATAGCAATCAGCCCCAGCATTTT. The rearrangement joins TRBV27 to TRBJ1-5; TRBD1 aligns across 7 bases. The length of the CDR3 is 14 residues. Germline V lookup: CDR1 MNHEY, CDR2 SMNVEV (reference sequence). The junction had 4 bases not matched to a gene; V was cut back by 8 bases and J by 0 bases.